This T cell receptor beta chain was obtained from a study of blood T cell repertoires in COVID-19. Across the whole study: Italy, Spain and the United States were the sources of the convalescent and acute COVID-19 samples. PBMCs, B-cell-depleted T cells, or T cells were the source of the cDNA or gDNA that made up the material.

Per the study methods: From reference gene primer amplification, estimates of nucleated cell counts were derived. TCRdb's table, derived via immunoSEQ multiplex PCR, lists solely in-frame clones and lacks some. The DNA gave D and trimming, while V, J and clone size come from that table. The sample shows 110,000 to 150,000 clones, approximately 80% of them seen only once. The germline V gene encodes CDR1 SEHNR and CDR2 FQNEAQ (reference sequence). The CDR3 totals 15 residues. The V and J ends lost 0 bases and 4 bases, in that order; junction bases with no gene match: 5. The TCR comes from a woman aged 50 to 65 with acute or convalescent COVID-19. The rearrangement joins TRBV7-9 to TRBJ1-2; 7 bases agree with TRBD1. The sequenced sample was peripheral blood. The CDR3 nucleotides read TGTGCCAGCAGCTTAGCTGGGACAGCTCCCTATGGCTACACCTTC. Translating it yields CASSLAGTAPYGYTF.